The text below deals with one T cell receptor (beta chain). The sample originates from a study of blood T cell repertoires in COVID-19. Study details: Sample material is recorded as cDNA or gDNA derived from T cells, B-cell-depleted T cells, or PBMCs.

Patients from Seattle were sampled longitudinally, starting during active infection. Authors' methods: Cell counts per sample came from amplifying reference gene primers. Using immunoSEQ multiplex PCR, the repertoire was profiled, and TCRdb retains in-frame clones only, with some absent. V and J calls and clone size are as listed in that table; D and trimming were resolved from the DNA. The repertoire holds over 75,000 clones, with almost 90% as singletons. Specimen: peripheral blood. This sequence was found in a man aged 50 or older with COVID-19, enrolled during active disease.

Written as DNA, the CDR3 is TGTGCCAGCAGCCAACGCCTGCTGGGGAGGAACTCTGGAAACACCATATATTTT. It is translated as CASSQRLLGRNSGNTIYF. The chain uses TRBV6-2 or TRBV6-3 and TRBJ1-3, with D unclear. The CDR3 is 18 residues long. Germline CDR1 is MNHEY and CDR2 is SVGEGT. V was cut by 6 bases and J by 0 bases, with 21 bases left in between.